This TCR beta chain was observed in a study of blood T cell repertoires in COVID-19. Study summary: Specimens from acute and convalescent COVID-19 originated in the United States, Italy and Spain. Sample material is recorded as cDNA or gDNA derived from T cells, B-cell-depleted T cells, or PBMCs.

CDR3 length: 14 amino acids. In germline, CDR1 is KGHSH, CDR2 LQKENI. The V end lost 0 bases, the J end lost 4 bases, and 9 bases lay between the germline ends. Authors' processing steps: Reference gene primer amplification yielded estimated nucleated cell counts. The method was immunoSEQ multiplex PCR; TCRdb's version includes in-frame clones alone and lacks a portion of them. V and J calls plus clone size are reproduced from that table; the DNA served to infer D and trimming. Altogether about 76,000 clones are present, under 95% being singletons, with the ten largest covering approximately 1.6%. This clone has only a few counts.

The TCR sequence derives from a man over 45 with acute or convalescent COVID-19. The chain has TRBV18 and TRBJ2-5; D uncertain. Sequencing was carried out using peripheral blood. The CDR3 here is CASSPPPAGETQYF. The CDR3 region has the DNA TGTGCCAGCTCACCACCCCCCGCCGGAGAGACCCAGTACTTC.